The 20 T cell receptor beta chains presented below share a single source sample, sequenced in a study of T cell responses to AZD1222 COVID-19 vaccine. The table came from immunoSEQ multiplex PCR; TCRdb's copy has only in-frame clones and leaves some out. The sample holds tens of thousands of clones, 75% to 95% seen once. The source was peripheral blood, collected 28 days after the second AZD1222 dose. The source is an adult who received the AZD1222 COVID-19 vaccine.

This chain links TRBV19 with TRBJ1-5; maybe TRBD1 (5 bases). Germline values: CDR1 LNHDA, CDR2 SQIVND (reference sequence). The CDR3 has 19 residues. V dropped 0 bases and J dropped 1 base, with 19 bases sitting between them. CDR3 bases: TGTGCCAGTAGTATAGAATCTGGGGCAGGGTTGATCAGCAATCAGCCCCAGCATTTT. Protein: CASSIESGAGLISNQPQHF. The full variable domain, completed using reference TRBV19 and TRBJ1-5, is DGGITQSPKYLFRKEGQNVTLSCEQNLNHDAMYWYRQDPGQGLRLIYYSQIVNDFQKGDIAEGYSVSREKKESFPLTVTSAQKNPTAFYLCASSIESGAGLISNQPQHFGDGTRLSIL.

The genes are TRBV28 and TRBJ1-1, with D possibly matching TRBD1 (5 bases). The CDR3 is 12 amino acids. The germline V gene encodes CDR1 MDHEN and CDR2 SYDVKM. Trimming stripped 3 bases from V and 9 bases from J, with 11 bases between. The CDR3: CASSLTEQKAFF. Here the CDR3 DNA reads TGTGCCAGCAGTTTGACAGAACAGAAAGCTTTCTTT.

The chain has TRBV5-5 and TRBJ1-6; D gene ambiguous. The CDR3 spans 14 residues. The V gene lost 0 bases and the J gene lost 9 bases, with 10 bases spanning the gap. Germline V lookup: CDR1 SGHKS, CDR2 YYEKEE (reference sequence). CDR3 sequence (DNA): TGTGCCAGCAGCTTGGTAGGACCTGGTTCACCCCTCCACTTT. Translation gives CASSLVGPGSPLHF.

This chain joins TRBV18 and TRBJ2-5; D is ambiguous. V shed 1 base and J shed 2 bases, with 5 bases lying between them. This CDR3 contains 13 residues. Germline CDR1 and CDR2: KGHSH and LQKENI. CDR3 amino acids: CASSPQNQETQYF. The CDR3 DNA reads TGTGCCAGCTCACCACAGAATCAAGAGACCCAGTACTTC.

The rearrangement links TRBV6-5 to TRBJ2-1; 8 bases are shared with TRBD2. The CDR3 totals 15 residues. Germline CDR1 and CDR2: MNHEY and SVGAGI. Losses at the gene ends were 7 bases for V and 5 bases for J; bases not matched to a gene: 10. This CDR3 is CASKPDGRANNEQFF. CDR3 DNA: TGTGCCAGCAAACCGGACGGGAGGGCCAACAATGAGCAGTTCTTC.

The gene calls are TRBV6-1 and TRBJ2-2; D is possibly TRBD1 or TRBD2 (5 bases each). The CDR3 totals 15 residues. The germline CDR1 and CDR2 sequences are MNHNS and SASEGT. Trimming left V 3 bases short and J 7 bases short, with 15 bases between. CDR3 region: CASSEGRRWGGELFF. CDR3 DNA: TGTGCCAGCAGTGAGGGGCGGAGGTGGGGCGGGGAGCTGTTTTTT.

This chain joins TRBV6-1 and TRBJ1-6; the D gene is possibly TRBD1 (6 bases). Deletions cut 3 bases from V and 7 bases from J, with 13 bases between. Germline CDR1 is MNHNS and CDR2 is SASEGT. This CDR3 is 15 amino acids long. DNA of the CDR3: TGTGCCAGCAGTGAGGGTGGGGGCTGGAATTCACCCCTCCACTTT. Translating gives CASSEGGGWNSPLHF.

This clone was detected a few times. As DNA, the CDR3 is TGTGCCAGCTTTACAGTGGTCTTAGTGAACACTGAAGCTTTCTTT. Translated, it gives CASFTVVLVNTEAFF. The V gene is TRBV28, the J gene TRBJ1-1; D is unclear. Between the trimmed V and J ends, which lost 8 bases and 0 bases, there was a span of 16 bases. The CDR3 spans 15 residues. The germline CDR1 and CDR2 sequences are MDHEN and SYDVKM.

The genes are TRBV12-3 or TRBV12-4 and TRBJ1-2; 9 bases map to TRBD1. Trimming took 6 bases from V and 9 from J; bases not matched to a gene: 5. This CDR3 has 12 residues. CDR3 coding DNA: TGTGCCAGCAGCTACGGGACAGGGCGCTACACCTTC. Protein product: CASSYGTGRYTF.

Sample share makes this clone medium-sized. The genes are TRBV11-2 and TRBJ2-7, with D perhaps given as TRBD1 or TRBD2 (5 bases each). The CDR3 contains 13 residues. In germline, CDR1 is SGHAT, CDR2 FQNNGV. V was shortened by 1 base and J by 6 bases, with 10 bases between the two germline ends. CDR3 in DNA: TGTGCCAGCAGCTTAGGGGGACGGGCCGAGCAGTACTTC. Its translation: CASSLGGRAEQYF. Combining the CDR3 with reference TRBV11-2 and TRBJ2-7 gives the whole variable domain EAGVAQSPRYKIIEKRQSVAFWCNPISGHATLYWYQQILGQGPKLLIQFQNNGVVDDSQLPKDRFSAERLKGVDSTLKIQPAKLEDSAVYLCASSLGGRAEQYFGPGTRLTVT.

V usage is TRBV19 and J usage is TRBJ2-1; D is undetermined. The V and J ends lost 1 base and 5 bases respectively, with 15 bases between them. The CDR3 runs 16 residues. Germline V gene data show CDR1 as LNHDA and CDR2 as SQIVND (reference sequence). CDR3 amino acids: CASSIGHTEADNEQFF. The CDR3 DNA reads TGTGCCAGTAGTATAGGCCACACTGAGGCTGACAATGAGCAGTTCTTC.

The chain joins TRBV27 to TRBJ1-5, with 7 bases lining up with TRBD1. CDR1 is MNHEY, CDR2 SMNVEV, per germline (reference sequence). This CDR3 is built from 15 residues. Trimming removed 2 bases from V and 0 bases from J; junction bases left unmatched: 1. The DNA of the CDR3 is TGTGCCAGCAGTTTAGACAGGGTTAGCAATCAGCCCCAGCATTTT. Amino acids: CASSLDRVSNQPQHF.

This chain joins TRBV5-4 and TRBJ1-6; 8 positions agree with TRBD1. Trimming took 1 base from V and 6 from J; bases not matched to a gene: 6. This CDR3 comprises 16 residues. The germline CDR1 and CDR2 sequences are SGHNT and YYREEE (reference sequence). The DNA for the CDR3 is TGTGCCAGCAGCTTGCTTAGGACAGGGAGTAATTCACCCCTCCACTTT. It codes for CASSLLRTGSNSPLHF. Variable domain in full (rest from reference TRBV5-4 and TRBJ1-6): ETGVTQSPTHLIKTRGQQVTLRCSSQSGHNTVSWYQQALGQGPQFIFQYYREEENGRGNFPPRFSGLQFPNYSSELNVNALELDDSALYLCASSLLRTGSNSPLHFGNGTRLTVT.

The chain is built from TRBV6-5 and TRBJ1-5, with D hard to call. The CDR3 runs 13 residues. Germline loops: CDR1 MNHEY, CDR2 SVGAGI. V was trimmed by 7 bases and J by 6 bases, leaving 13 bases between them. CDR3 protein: CASTRRILQPQHF. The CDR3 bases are TGTGCCAGCACCCGACGGATCCTTCAGCCCCAGCATTTT.

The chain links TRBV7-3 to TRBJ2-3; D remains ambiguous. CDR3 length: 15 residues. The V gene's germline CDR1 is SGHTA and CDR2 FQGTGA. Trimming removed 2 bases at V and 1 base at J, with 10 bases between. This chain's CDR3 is CASSLSLDGTDTQYF. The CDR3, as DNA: TGTGCCAGCAGCTTATCGCTGGACGGCACAGATACGCAGTATTTT.

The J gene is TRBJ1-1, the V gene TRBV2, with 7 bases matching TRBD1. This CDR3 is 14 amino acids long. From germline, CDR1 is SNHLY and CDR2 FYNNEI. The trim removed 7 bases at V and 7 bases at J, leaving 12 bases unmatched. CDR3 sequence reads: CASTGQAGGIEAFF. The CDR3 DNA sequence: TGTGCCAGCACCGGCCAGGCAGGGGGAATTGAAGCTTTCTTT.

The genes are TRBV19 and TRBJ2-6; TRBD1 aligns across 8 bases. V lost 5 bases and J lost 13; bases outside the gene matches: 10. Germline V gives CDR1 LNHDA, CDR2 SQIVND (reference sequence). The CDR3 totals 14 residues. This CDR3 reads CASSPRTGQEVLTF. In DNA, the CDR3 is TGTGCCAGTAGTCCAAGGACAGGGCAGGAGGTCCTGACTTTC.

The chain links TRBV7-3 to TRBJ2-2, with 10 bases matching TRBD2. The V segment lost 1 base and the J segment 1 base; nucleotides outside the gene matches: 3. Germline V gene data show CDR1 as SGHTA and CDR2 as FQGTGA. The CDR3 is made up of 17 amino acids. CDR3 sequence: CASSLRVAGGNTGELFF. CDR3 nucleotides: TGTGCCAGCAGCTTAAGGGTAGCGGGAGGGAACACCGGGGAGCTGTTTTTT. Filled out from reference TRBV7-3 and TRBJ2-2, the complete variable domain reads GAGVSQTPSNKVTEKGKYVELRCDPISGHTALYWYRQSLGQGPEFLIYFQGTGAADDSGLPNDRFFAVRPEGSVSTLKIQRTERGDSAVYLCASSLRVAGGNTGELFFGEGSRLTVL.

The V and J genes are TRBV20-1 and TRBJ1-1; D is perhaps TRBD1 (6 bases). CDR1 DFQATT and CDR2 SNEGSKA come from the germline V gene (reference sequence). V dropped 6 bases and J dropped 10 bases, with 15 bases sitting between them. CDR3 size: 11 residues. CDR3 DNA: TGCAGTGCCGGGCAGGGGAGGCGAGCTTTCTTT. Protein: CSAGQGRRAFF.

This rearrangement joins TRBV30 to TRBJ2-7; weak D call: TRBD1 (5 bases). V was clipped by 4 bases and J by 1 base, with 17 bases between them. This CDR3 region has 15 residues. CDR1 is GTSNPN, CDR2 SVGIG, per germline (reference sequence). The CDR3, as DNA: TGTGCCTGGACCCGACGCCCGACAGATTCCTACGAGCAGTACTTC. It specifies CAWTRRPTDSYEQYF. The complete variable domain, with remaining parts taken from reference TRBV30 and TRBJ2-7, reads SQTIHQWPATLVQPVGSPLSLECTVEGTSNPNLYWYRQAAGRGLQLLFYSVGIGQISSEVPQNLSASRPQDRQFILSSKKLLLSDSGFYLCAWTRRPTDSYEQYFGPGTRLTVT.